This TCR beta chain was sequenced for a study of T cell changes during pregnancy in multiple sclerosis. V was trimmed by 5 bases and J by 6 bases, leaving 8 bases between them. This CDR3 contains 12 residues. The germline gives CDR1 SGHVS, CDR2 FQNEAQ. This clone is a singleton in its sample. Using immunoSEQ multiplex PCR, the repertoire was profiled, and TCRdb retains in-frame clones only, with some absent. The sample holds 50,000 to 70,000 clones, approximately 92% seen once. The TCR comes from a female donor with multiple sclerosis, enrolled in a pregnancy study. V and J are TRBV7-8 and TRBJ2-1; D remains ambiguous. The sample consisted of peripheral blood, taken in the second trimester of pregnancy. This CDR3 is CASSHSLNEQFF. CDR3 DNA: TGTGCCAGCAGCCATAGTCTCAATGAGCAGTTCTTC. The full variable domain, in which reference TRBV7-8 and TRBJ2-1 provide the parts outside the CDR3, is GAGVSQSPRYKVAKRGQDVALRCDPISGHVSLFWYQQALGQGPEFLTYFQNEAQLDKSGLPSDRFFAERPEGSVSTLKIQRTQQEDSAVYLCASSHSLNEQFFGPGTRLTVL.